The 25 T cell receptor beta chains given below trace back to one sample, sequenced in a study of T cell responses to AZD1222 COVID-19 vaccine. Some clones are missing from TCRdb's copy, which holds only in-frame ones; the method was immunoSEQ multiplex PCR. The table has roughly 180,000 clones, 80% to 95% seen once; the top ten hold 1.5% to 2.5%. Material: peripheral blood, obtained 28 days after the second AZD1222 dose. These receptors originate from an adult who received the AZD1222 COVID-19 vaccine.

The rearrangement links TRBV27 to TRBJ2-1; unclear D gene. V lost 6 bases, J lost 0 bases, and 9 bases lay in between. Germline values: CDR1 MNHEY, CDR2 SMNVEV (reference sequence). The CDR3 has 14 residues. The CDR3 region is CASSGRSSYNEQFF. The CDR3 DNA is TGTGCCAGCAGCGGACGGAGCTCCTACAATGAGCAGTTCTTC.

The chain is built from TRBV6-5 and TRBJ1-6, with 7 bases aligning to TRBD1. Germline CDR1 is MNHEY and CDR2 is SVGAGI. Trimming removed 9 bases from V and 5 bases from J; junction bases left unmatched: 7. This CDR3 is 14 amino acids long. CDR3 in DNA: TGTGCCAGTCAGGGGGGGACTGATAATTCACCCCTCCACTTT. Its protein is CASQGGTDNSPLHF.

The DNA of the CDR3 is TGCAGCGTTGTCCCAGGCTTGGGTGAGCCTGGAGAAAAACTGTTTTTT. Protein: CSVVPGLGEPGEKLFF. The chain links TRBV29-1 to TRBJ1-4; D not resolved. The CDR3 consists of 16 residues. CDR1 is SQVTM, CDR2 ANQGSEA, per germline. The V gene lost 4 bases and the J gene lost 8 bases, with 23 bases spanning the gap.

The V and J genes are TRBV6-2 or TRBV6-3 and TRBJ1-5; 10 positions agree with TRBD1. This CDR3 region has 15 residues. V lost 6 bases and J lost 2; bases outside the gene matches: 4. Germline CDR1 is MNHEY and CDR2 is SVGEGT. The CDR3 here is CASSSGTGGNQPQHF. The DNA of the CDR3 is TGTGCCAGCAGCTCCGGGACAGGGGGCAATCAGCCCCAGCATTTT.

CDR3 residues: CASSPRGRQPQHF. The DNA of the CDR3 is TGTGCCAGCAGCCCAAGGGGGCGGCAGCCCCAGCATTTT. The J gene is TRBJ1-5, the V gene TRBV12-3 or TRBV12-4, with 7 positions matching TRBD1. V gave up 6 bases and J gave up 7 bases; unmatched junction bases: 6. This CDR3 is 13 amino acids long.

This chain connects TRBV5-1 to TRBJ2-7; D is unresolved. The CDR3 contains 14 residues. Germline assignment: CDR1 SGHRS and CDR2 YFSETQ. Between the trimmed V and J ends, which lost 4 bases and 0 bases, there was a span of 11 bases. CDR3 bases: TGCGCCAGCAGCCTATCACCGAGCTCCTACGAGCAGTACTTC. Amino acids: CASSLSPSSYEQYF. Full variable domain (missing parts from reference TRBV5-1 and TRBJ2-7): KAGVTQTPRYLIKTRGQQVTLSCSPISGHRSVSWYQQTPGQGLQFLFEYFSETQRNKGNFPGRFSGRQFSNSRSEMNVSTLELGDSALYLCASSLSPSSYEQYFGPGTRLTVT.

The rearrangement joins TRBV28 to TRBJ2-1; 8 nucleotides match TRBD2. Unmatched junction bases numbered 14, after V lost 3 bases and J lost 4 bases. There are 18 residues in the CDR3. Germline loops: CDR1 MDHEN, CDR2 SYDVKM. CDR3 sequence: CASSLDQPIAGGYNEQFF. In DNA form, the CDR3 reads TGTGCCAGCAGTTTGGACCAACCAATCGCGGGGGGTTACAATGAGCAGTTCTTC. Based on the CDR3 plus reference TRBV28 and TRBJ2-1, the full variable domain is DVKVTQSSRYLVKRTGEKVFLECVQDMDHENMFWYRQDPGLGLRLIYFSYDVKMKEKGDIPEGYSVSREKKERFSLILESASTNQTSMYLCASSLDQPIAGGYNEQFFGPGTRLTVL.

The chain joins TRBV7-2 to TRBJ2-3, with 11 bases matching TRBD2. From germline, CDR1 is SGHTA and CDR2 FQGNSA. The CDR3 sequence is 17 residues long. Trimming cost V 0 bases and J 3 bases; bases outside gene matches: 5. This CDR3 reads CASSLALAGGRTDTQYF. The CDR3 DNA reads as TGTGCCAGCAGCTTAGCTCTAGCGGGGGGCAGGACAGATACGCAGTATTTT.

This clone has just one count. The V and J genes are TRBV5-1 and TRBJ1-1, with TRBD1 as a possible D gene (5 bases). Germline V gene data show CDR1 as SGHRS and CDR2 as YFSETQ. Deletions cut 6 bases from V and 3 bases from J, with 6 bases between. The CDR3 sequence is 11 residues long. CDR3 nucleotides: TGCGCCAGCACGGGGGACACTGAAGCTTTCTTT. Protein product: CASTGDTEAFF.

In its sample, this clone was seen once. The V and J genes are TRBV5-4 and TRBJ2-7, with 11 nucleotides matching TRBD2. The CDR3 contains 14 residues. The V and J ends lost 7 bases and 3 bases, in that order; junction bases with no gene match: 6. Germline values: CDR1 SGHNT, CDR2 YYREEE (reference sequence). The DNA for the CDR3 is TGTGCCAGCGGCACCGGGACTAGCGGCTACGAGCAGTACTTC. Translation: CASGTGTSGYEQYF.

The chain employs TRBV6-5 and TRBJ1-2, with 7 nucleotides matching TRBD1. The CDR3 runs 13 residues. J gave up 8 bases and V 0 bases, and 3 bases lay outside the gene matches. Germline lookup yields CDR1 MNHEY and CDR2 SVGAGI. The DNA for the CDR3 is TGTGCCAGCAGTTACTCGGGACAGAGGGGCTACACCTTC. It is translated as CASSYSGQRGYTF.

The chain carries TRBV6-5 and TRBJ1-2, with TRBD1 matching over 7 bases. This CDR3 region has 13 residues. The J segment lost 8 bases and the V segment lost 5 bases, leaving 8 bases of the junction unmatched. Germline V CDR1 and CDR2: MNHEY, SVGAGI. In nucleotides, the CDR3 is TGTGCCAGCAGTCCTAATCCGGACAGGGGCTACACCTTC. Residues: CASSPNPDRGYTF.

This clone was seen just once. The chain joins TRBV5-1 to TRBJ2-3; no reliable D call. There are 15 residues in the CDR3. V was pared by 0 bases and J by 2 bases, with 10 bases between. Germline loops: CDR1 SGHRS, CDR2 YFSETQ. For the CDR3, the DNA is TGCGCCAGCAGCTTGGACAGCCATTACACAGATACGCAGTATTTT. This codes for CASSLDSHYTDTQYF.

The chain has TRBV5-5 and TRBJ1-2, with 7 bases identical to TRBD1. Per germline, CDR1 SGHKS and CDR2 YYEKEE (reference sequence). V shed 4 bases, J shed 7 bases, and the junction held 16 bases outside the gene matches. The length of the CDR3 is 16 residues. The CDR3 DNA sequence: TGTGCCAGCAGCCCTCCCAGACAGGGAAGGTTACGTGGCTACACCTTC. Translation: CASSPPRQGRLRGYTF.

This rearrangement joins TRBV7-9 to TRBJ2-5; D possibly matches TRBD1 or TRBD2 (5 bases each). Trimming cost V 1 base and J 4 bases, with 13 bases left between them. Germline V CDR1 and CDR2: SEHNR, FQNEAQ (reference sequence). CDR3 size: 15 residues. CDR3 sequence reads: CASSLVRGLGETQYF. CDR3 DNA: TGTGCCAGCAGCTTAGTGAGGGGATTGGGAGAGACCCAGTACTTC.

This sequence joins TRBV28 and TRBJ1-2; D might be TRBD1 (5 bases). The CDR3 totals 14 residues. The germline gives CDR1 MDHEN, CDR2 SYDVKM. The ends were cut back, 5 bases at V and 2 bases at J, with 12 bases in the middle. The CDR3 sequence: CASSLSGGNYGYTF. The CDR3 coding sequence is TGTGCCAGCAGTCTCTCGGGGGGGAACTATGGCTACACCTTC.

The V gene is TRBV19, the J gene TRBJ1-2, with unresolved D. The CDR3 spans 11 residues. The V gene's germline CDR1 is LNHDA and CDR2 SQIVND (reference sequence). V was trimmed by 4 bases and J by 4 bases, leaving 4 bases between them. Here the CDR3 DNA reads TGTGCCAGTAGTACTTTCTATGGCTACACCTTC. Protein sequence: CASSTFYGYTF.

This clone was recorded a few times. The chain links TRBV4-3 to TRBJ2-5; TRBD2 might be the D (6 bases). The germline V and J ends were trimmed by 1 base and 9 bases, with 12 bases remaining between them. This CDR3 is 13 amino acids long. Germline V gene data show CDR1 as LGHNA and CDR2 as YSLEER. CDR3 DNA: TGCGCCAGCAGCCAAGTTCCCAGGGAGGCCCAGTACTTC. Its translation: CASSQVPREAQYF.

To note about this clone: A junction boundary mismatches the germline segment, possibly from a read error. This rearrangement joins TRBV7-2 to TRBJ1-2, with TRBD1 matching 8 bases. CDR3 length: 13 amino acids. Per the germline V gene, CDR1 is SGHTA and CDR2 is FQGNSA. The CDR3 reads CASRKAAGGSVAF. The CDR3, as DNA: TGTGCCAGCAGAAAGGCGGCAGGGGGCTCAGTCGCCTTC.

The chain joins TRBV27 to TRBJ1-2, with D perhaps TRBD1 (6 bases). The CDR3 runs 13 residues. Germline values: CDR1 MNHEY, CDR2 SMNVEV (reference sequence). Trimming pared 4 bases from V and 7 bases from J, leaving 13 bases between. CDR3 DNA sequence: TGTGCCAGCAGTTCGACAGGAGATGGTGGCTACACCTTC. As protein: CASSSTGDGGYTF.

The J gene is TRBJ1-4, the V gene TRBV11-2; the match to TRBD1 covers 8 bases. This CDR3 spans 17 amino acids. Germline V gene data show CDR1 as SGHAT and CDR2 as FQNNGV. The V segment lost 1 base and the J segment 4 bases; nucleotides outside the gene matches: 8. The chain's CDR3 is CASSLGRGTGRNEKLFF. For the CDR3, the DNA is TGTGCCAGCAGCTTAGGTCGTGGGACAGGTCGTAATGAAAAACTGTTTTTT.

This chain uses TRBV5-6 with TRBJ1-4, with 7 bases lining up with TRBD1. Germline CDR1 is SGHDT and CDR2 is YYEEEE. The J segment lost 8 bases and the V segment lost 5 bases, leaving 21 bases of the junction unmatched. The CDR3 is 18 amino acids. In nucleotides, the CDR3 is TGTGCCAGCAGGACATGGCAGGGCGCATGGCAGGGGGACGAAAAACTGTTTTTT. Protein sequence: CASRTWQGAWQGDEKLFF. The whole variable domain, filled in from reference TRBV5-6 and TRBJ1-4, reads DAGVTQSPTHLIKTRGQQVTLRCSPKSGHDTVSWYQQALGQGPQFIFQYYEEEERQRGNFPDRFSGHQFPNYSSELNVNALLLGDSALYLCASRTWQGAWQGDEKLFFGSGTQLSVL.

This clone showed up just once. This chain joins TRBV7-8 and TRBJ2-7; 12 bases align to TRBD1. From germline, CDR1 is SGHVS and CDR2 FQNEAQ. This CDR3 is built from 15 residues. V was clipped by 4 bases and J by 4 bases; unmatched bases: 5. CDR3 coding DNA: TGTGCCAGCAGCTGGGACAGGGGGCTCGCTTACGAGCAGTACTTC. Protein sequence: CASSWDRGLAYEQYF. Full variable domain (missing parts from reference TRBV7-8 and TRBJ2-7): GAGVSQSPRYKVAKRGQDVALRCDPISGHVSLFWYQQALGQGPEFLTYFQNEAQLDKSGLPSDRFFAERPEGSVSTLKIQRTQQEDSAVYLCASSWDRGLAYEQYFGPGTRLTVT.

The CDR3 DNA reads TGTGCCAGCAGCGTAGGGGGACTAGCGGGAGAGCAGTACTTC. Its protein product is CASSVGGLAGEQYF. The gene calls are TRBV9 and TRBJ2-7; TRBD2 matches 13 bases. The V gene end was trimmed by 0 bases and the J gene end by 7 bases; junction bases not matched to a gene: 1. CDR1 is SGDLS, CDR2 YYNGEE, per germline. The CDR3 extends over 14 amino acids.

The sample holds a few counts of this clone. This chain connects TRBV7-8 to TRBJ2-5, with TRBD2 matching 10 bases. CDR1 and CDR2 (germline): SGHVS, FQNEAQ. The CDR3 has 15 amino acids. After removal of 5 bases from V and 5 bases from J, the junction contained 8 bases not matched to a gene. CDR3 amino acids: CASSEQRGGRETQYF. In DNA, the CDR3 is TGTGCCAGCAGCGAACAGCGGGGGGGCCGGGAGACCCAGTACTTC.